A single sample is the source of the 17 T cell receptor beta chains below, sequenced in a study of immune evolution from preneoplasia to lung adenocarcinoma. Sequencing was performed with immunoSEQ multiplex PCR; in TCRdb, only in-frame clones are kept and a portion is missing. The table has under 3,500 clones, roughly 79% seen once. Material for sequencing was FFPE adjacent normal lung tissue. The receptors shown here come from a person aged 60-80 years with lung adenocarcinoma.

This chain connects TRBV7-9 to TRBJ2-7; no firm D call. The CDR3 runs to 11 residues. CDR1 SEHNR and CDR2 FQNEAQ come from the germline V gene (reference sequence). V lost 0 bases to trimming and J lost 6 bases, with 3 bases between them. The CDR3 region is CASSLAGEQYF. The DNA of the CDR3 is TGTGCCAGCAGCTTAGCGGGCGAGCAGTACTTC. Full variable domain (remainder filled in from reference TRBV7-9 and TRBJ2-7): DTGVSQNPRHKITKRGQNVTFRCDPISEHNRLYWYRQTLGQGPEFLTYFQNEAQLEKSRLLSDRFSAERPKGSFSTLEIQRTEQGDSAMYLCASSLAGEQYFGPGTRLTVT.

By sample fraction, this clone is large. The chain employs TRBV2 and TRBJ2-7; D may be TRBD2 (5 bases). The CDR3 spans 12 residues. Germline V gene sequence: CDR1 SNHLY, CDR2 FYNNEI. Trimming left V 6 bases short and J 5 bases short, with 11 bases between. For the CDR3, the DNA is TGTGCCAGCAGGGACGCGGGCCACGAGCAGTACTTC. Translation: CASRDAGHEQYF.

The CDR3 sequence: CASSWGLAGGTYEQYF. Written as DNA, the CDR3 is TGCGCCAGCAGCTGGGGACTAGCGGGGGGTACCTACGAGCAGTACTTC. The V gene is TRBV5-1, the J gene TRBJ2-7, with 15 bases identical to TRBD2. The length of the CDR3 is 16 residues. J lost 2 bases, V lost 3 bases, and 3 bases had no gene match. Germline lookup yields CDR1 SGHRS and CDR2 YFSETQ.

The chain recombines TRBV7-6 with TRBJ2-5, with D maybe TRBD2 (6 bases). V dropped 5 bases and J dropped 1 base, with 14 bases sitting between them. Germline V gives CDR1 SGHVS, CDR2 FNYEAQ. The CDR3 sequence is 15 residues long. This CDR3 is CASSPGLWLQETQYF. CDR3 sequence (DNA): TGTGCCAGCAGCCCGGGACTCTGGCTCCAAGAGACCCAGTACTTC.

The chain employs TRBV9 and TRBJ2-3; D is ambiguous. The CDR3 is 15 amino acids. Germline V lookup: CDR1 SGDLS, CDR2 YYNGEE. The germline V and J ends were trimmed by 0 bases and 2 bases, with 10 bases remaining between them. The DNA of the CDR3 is TGTGCCAGCAGCGTAGGAGGCTACCACACAGATACGCAGTATTTT. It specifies CASSVGGYHTDTQYF. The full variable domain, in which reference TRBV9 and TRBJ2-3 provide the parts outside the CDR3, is DSGVTQTPKHLITATGQRVTLRCSPRSGDLSVYWYQQSLDQGLQFLIQYYNGEERAKGNILERFSAQQFPDLHSELNLSSLELGDSALYFCASSVGGYHTDTQYFGPGTRLTVL.

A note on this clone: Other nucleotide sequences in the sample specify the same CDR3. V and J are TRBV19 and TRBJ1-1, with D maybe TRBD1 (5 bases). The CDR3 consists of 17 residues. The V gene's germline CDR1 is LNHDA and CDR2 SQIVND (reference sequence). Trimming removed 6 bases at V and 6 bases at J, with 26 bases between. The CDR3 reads CASSADTLGGAHPEAFF. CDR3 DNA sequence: TGTGCCAGTAGCGCGGATACCCTAGGCGGGGCGCATCCTGAAGCTTTCTTT.

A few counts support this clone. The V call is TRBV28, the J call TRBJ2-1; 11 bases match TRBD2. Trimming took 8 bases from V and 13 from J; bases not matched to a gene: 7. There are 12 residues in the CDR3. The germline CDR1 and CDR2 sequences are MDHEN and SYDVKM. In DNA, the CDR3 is TGTGCCAGCCGAGGACTAGCGGGTCAACAGTTCTTC. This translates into CASRGLAGQQFF.

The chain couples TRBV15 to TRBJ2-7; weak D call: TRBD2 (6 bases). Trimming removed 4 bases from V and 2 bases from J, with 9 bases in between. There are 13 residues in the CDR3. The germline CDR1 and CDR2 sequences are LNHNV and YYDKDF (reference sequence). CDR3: CATSTDYTYEQYF. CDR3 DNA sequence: TGTGCCACCAGCACGGACTACACCTACGAGCAGTACTTC. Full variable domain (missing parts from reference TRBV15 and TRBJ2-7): DAMVIQNPRYQVTQFGKPVTLSCSQTLNHNVMYWYQQKSSQAPKLLFHYYDKDFNNEADTPDNFQSRRPNTSFCFLDIRSPGLGDTAMYLCATSTDYTYEQYFGPGTRLTVT.

CDR3: CASTPAGGTYEQYF. DNA for the CDR3: TGTGCCAGCACCCCCGCGGGGGGAACCTACGAGCAGTACTTC. The chain couples TRBV2 to TRBJ2-7, with 8 bases aligning to TRBD2. V lost 7 bases to trimming and J lost 2 bases; unmatched junction nucleotides: 7. The CDR3 has 14 amino acids. CDR1 is SNHLY and CDR2 is FYNNEI in the germline V gene. Full variable domain (missing parts from reference TRBV2 and TRBJ2-7): EPEVTQTPSHQVTQMGQEVILRCVPISNHLYFYWYRQILGQKVEFLVSFYNNEISEKSEIFDDQFSVERPDGSNFTLKIRSTKLEDSAMYFCASTPAGGTYEQYFGPGTRLTVT.

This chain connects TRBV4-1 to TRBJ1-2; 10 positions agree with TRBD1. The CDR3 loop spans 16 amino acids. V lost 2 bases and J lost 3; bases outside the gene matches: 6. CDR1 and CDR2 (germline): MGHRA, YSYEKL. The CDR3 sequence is CASSQLTGGSYYGYTF. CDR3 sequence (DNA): TGCGCCAGCAGCCAACTGACAGGGGGCTCTTACTATGGCTACACCTTC.

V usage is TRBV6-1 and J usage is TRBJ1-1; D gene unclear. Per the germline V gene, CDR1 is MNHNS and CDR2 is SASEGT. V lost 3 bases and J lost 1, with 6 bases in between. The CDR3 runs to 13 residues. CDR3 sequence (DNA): TGTGCCAGCAGTGACGTAAAGAACACTGAAGCTTTCTTT. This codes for CASSDVKNTEAFF.

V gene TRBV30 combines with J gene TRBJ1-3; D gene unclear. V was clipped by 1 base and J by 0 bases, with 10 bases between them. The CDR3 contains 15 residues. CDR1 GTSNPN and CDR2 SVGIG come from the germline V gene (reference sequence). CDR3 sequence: CAWSDGQASGNTIYF. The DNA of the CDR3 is TGTGCCTGGAGTGACGGGCAGGCCTCTGGAAACACCATATATTTT.

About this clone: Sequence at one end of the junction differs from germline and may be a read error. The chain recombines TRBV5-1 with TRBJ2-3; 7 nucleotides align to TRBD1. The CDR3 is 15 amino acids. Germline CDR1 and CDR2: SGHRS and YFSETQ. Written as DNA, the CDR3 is TGCTCCAGCACCCGGGACAGCACTAGCACAGATACGCAGTATTTT. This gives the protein CSSTRDSTSTDTQYF.

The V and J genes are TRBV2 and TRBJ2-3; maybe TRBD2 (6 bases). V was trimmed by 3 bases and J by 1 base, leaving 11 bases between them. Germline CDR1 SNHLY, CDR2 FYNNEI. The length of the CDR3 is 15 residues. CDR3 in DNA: TGTGCCAGCAGTGATGGGTCGGGAGGCACAGATACGCAGTATTTT. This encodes CASSDGSGGTDTQYF.

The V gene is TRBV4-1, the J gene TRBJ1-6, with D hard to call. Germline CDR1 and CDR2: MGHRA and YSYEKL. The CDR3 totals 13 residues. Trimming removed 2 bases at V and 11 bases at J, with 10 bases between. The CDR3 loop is CASSQLSRPPLHF. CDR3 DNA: TGCGCCAGCAGCCAACTCAGTAGGCCACCCCTCCACTTT.

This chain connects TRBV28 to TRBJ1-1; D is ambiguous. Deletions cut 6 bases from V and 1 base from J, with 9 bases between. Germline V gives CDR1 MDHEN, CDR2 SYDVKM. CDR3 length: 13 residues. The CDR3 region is CASRPAENTEAFF. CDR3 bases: TGTGCCAGCAGGCCCGCAGAGAACACTGAAGCTTTCTTT.

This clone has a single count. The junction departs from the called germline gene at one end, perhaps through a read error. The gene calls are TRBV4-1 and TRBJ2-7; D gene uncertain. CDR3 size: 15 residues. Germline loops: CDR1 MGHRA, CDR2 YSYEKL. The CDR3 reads CVSSPSMERRHEQYF. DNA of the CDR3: TGCGTCAGCAGCCCAAGTATGGAGCGTCGGCACGAGCAGTACTTC.